This T cell receptor beta chain was documented in a study of cytomegalovirus exposure and HLA in healthy donors (dated 2017 in TCRdb). With regard to the full study: According to an earlier analysis of 587 of the donors, about 190 million T cells yielded roughly 100 million unique TCR beta sequences and roughly 280 Gb of sequence data. Because of strong linkage in the cohort, four to six DR-DQ haplotypes were treated as single units for association and clustering. In addition to the first cohort of approximately 650 subjects, a separate validation cohort of 130 or so different subjects was used. The study aimed to test whether cataloging public T cell receptors could reveal signatures of past pathogen exposure. Genome-wide SNP genotypes for about 65% of the 666 donors were used in a later genetic analysis, which treated that subset as a discovery cohort. Both class I and class II loci were covered by HLA typing, at four-digit resolution. Donor age, sex, ethnicity and CMV serostatus were compiled together with the repertoire data. Rather than drawing on any new phenotypic data, the later analysis identified candidate immune exposures from TCR beta sequences and the way those sequences occurred across donors. The number of typed donors differed by locus: about 620-630 for A, B, C, DRB1 and DQB1; approximately 520 for DQA1; 606 for DPA1; and around 450 for DPB1. An earlier analysis of roughly 580 of the donors used high-throughput TCR beta sequencing to judge whether each TCR beta V gene segment behaved as functional or pseudogenic. To predict cytomegalovirus infection status, the study brought together high-throughput TCR immunosequencing, statistical association of individual TCRs with disease status, and machine learning. A later analysis re-examined previously published TCR beta repertoires from 610 or so donors and added high-resolution HLA genotyping to investigate patterns of TCR occurrence. Of the 300 to 500 genotyped donors, 81% were placed in the genetic ancestry cluster associated with self-reported Caucasian donors. On average, around 240,000 unique TCR beta nucleotide sequences were sequenced per donor among some 430 genotyped donors of the cohort, with about 19% of those sequences being non-productive. Every discovery cohort repertoire had been produced on one sequencing platform. Approximately 310 gigabases of sequencing data and around 80 million unique TCR sequences made up an early release that covered about 640 HLA-typed donors. The study profiled the T cell repertoires of under 850 subjects by immunosequencing and related them to cytomegalovirus serostatus. Broad study findings and their caveats: In a later analysis, HLA-associated TCR beta chains were found to be more clonally expanded and to have lower generation probabilities than equally common non-associated chains. The classifier was reported to diagnose cytomegalovirus status with high specificity and sensitivity in both the original and validation cohorts. The 87-base-pair reads could not distinguish some IMGT-functional V segments, including TRBV6-2 and TRBV6-3, so those segments were excluded. This cohort had only TCR beta chains sequenced, and the lack of alpha or paired-chain data limited which features could be detected. A few of the identified cytomegalovirus-associated TCR beta chains were confirmed in vitro to be specific for cytomegalovirus antigens. A further reported finding was that TCR beta sequences accurately predicted the HLA-A and HLA-B alleles for most subjects in the first cohort. The presence/absence analyses assumed that sequencing depth was roughly uniform across donors, and that assumption may not be true. At a false discovery rate of 0.05, a later analysis linked some 17,000 TCR beta sequences to specific HLA alleles. Strong co-occurrence of HLA alleles, especially DR and DQ, made assigning TCR associations to individual alleles difficult. Because counts were too low, 15 or so rarely observed V segments, including chromosome 9 orphons, were excluded from the earlier analysis of several hundred of the donors. Broadly in line with IMGT annotations, most TCR beta V segments showed up in productive rearrangements about 90% or about 30% of the time in an earlier analysis of about 500 of the donors. Because some donors lacked HLA typing at each locus, the association tests relied only on the typed subset. Linkage disequilibrium might explain the correlated functional status among segregating V segments, but an unknown experimental factor could not be excluded. In a later analysis, the rate of TCR association differed among HLA loci, with DRB1 alleles having the most associated TCRs and HLA-C alleles having the fewest. While some public TCRs were present in many individuals, most TCR sequences turned up only very rarely across donors. In a later analysis, several top co-occurrence clusters were reported to appear linked to parvovirus B19, influenza, CMV and Epstein-Barr virus. A later genetic analysis reported fewer N-insertions in productive TCRs among donors in an Asian-associated ancestry cluster than the roughly 690-donor mean. The sequencing pipeline was judged likely to have produced a cluster of highly shared sequence variants as a technical artifact. It was suggested by the authors that the approach could potentially be generalized to other disease states and immunological phenotypes. A later genetic analysis associated a missense DCLRE1C variant with V-gene and J-gene trimming of TCR beta chains, and an independent cohort replicated the association. Immune exposure information for the cohort was limited to CMV serostatus. A total of some 180 TCR beta chains were listed by the study as associated with cytomegalovirus. According to a later analysis, most CMV-associated TCR beta chains appeared to be HLA-restricted, and the HLA associations seemed to be driven largely by CMV exposure.

The cohort consisted of some 670 healthy bone marrow donors. Cohort members were all nominally healthy when sampled, although unrecorded immune exposures were likely present. The donor tested CMV seropositive, placing the donor among the 310 or so seropositive members of the cohort. Each donor provided a peripheral blood sample, and peripheral blood mononuclear cells were used for TCR beta sequencing. The Qiagen DNeasy Blood Extraction Kit was used to extract genomic DNA from the blood cell samples. Receptor amplification or capture employed the immunoSEQ multiplex PCR assay. The multiplex PCR relied on a mix of 60 forward primers for TCR Vbeta segments and 13 reverse primers for TCR Jbeta segments. Amplification of the CDR3 region of rearranged TCR beta genes was performed with a multiplex PCR assay on genomic DNA. Amplified TCR beta libraries were sequenced as 87-base-pair reads on the Illumina HiSeq System. As for the original processing: Across the roughly 640 repertoires, a later analysis counted around 80 million unique TCR beta chains, 9.5 million to 13 million of which were shared by at least two donors. A nearest-neighbor algorithm error-corrected the raw reads and collapsed the reads into unique sequences, merging closely related sequences to remove PCR and sequencing errors. CDR3 sequences were aligned to IMGT reference sequences to assign V, D and J gene segments. For a sequence to be retained, a match of at least six nucleotides was required to both a V gene segment and a J gene segment. A rearrangement was called productive if the CDR3 had no stop codons and remained in frame with V and J, and every other rearrangement was called non-productive. CDR3 was defined by IMGT convention, running from the second conserved V-encoded cysteine to the conserved J-encoded phenylalanine. Sequences without an unambiguous match to a single V gene segment were excluded from the earlier analysis of over 500 of the donors. An earlier analysis of a few hundred of the donors called V segments functional above 56.7% productive rearrangements and segregating when the between-donor standard deviation exceeded 5%. To diagnose cytomegalovirus status from the catalog of TCR beta chain sequences, a statistical classification framework was built. V and J gene assignment, in a later analysis, came from comparing TCR nucleotide sequences with IMGT/GENE-DB human TR gene sequences. Using the TCRdist pipeline, a later analysis assigned CDR3 sequences along with most-parsimonious VDJ recombination scenarios. In a later analysis, every TCR beta chain was defined by the combination of its CDR3 amino acid sequence and its V-gene family, and reads without a unique V-gene family were dropped. A later analysis removed nearly 600 highly shared, low-generation-probability nucleotide sequences to deal with suspected cross-contamination and a sequencing artifact. In a later analysis, a clonal expansion index for each public chain was calculated from normalized within-repertoire ranks of inferred template counts. In a later analysis, generation probabilities were computed with a VDJ recombination model fitted to out-of-frame rearrangements, and the resulting probabilities were checked against IGoR. A later analysis scored TCR-TCR, TCR-HLA and TCR-CMV co-occurrence with hypergeometric tests, applying a repertoire-size bias correction to TCR pairs. To estimate false discovery rates, a later analysis permuted the HLA or CMV assignments 20 times. In a later analysis, co-occurring TCRs were grouped using DBSCAN, with TCRdist sequence similarity added in when clustering inside HLA-allele-positive subsets. Co-occurrence clustering excluded repertoires with fewer than 30,000 or more than 120,000 public chains, plus five with anomalous nucleotide sharing. The table was pulled from immuneACCESS by TCRdb, which kept in-frame rearrangements only. Such tables lose some clones; where checked, under half of the loss comes from unresolved V genes, and the rest has no known cause. V, J and clone size derive from that table, while D and trimming were established from the DNA sequence. The sample contains 180,000 or so clones, 75% of them found a single time. The top ten clonotypes cover roughly 7.8% of the sample.

The CDR3 runs 15 amino acids, cysteine and phenylalanine included. The DNA shown is the 45-base CDR3, in frame from base 1. CDR1 is given as LGHNA and CDR2 as YNFKEQ, both from the germline V gene. This clone was counted between two and nine times. It lacks a known antigen. Base qualities are not at hand, and no much larger clone is one base apart. Sequencing used PBMCs. The chain is assembled from TRBV4-2 and TRBJ2-5, and TRBD2 aligns with 7 junction nucleotides. The DNA matches TRBJ2-7 better at its end, which makes the J call doubtful. The sequence was obtained from a woman aged 40 to 50 in good health and CMV-seropositive. In nucleotides, the sequence is TGTGCCAGCAGCCTTATAGGGGAGGGATGGCGCGAGCAGTACTTC. This gives the protein CASSLIGEGWREQYF.